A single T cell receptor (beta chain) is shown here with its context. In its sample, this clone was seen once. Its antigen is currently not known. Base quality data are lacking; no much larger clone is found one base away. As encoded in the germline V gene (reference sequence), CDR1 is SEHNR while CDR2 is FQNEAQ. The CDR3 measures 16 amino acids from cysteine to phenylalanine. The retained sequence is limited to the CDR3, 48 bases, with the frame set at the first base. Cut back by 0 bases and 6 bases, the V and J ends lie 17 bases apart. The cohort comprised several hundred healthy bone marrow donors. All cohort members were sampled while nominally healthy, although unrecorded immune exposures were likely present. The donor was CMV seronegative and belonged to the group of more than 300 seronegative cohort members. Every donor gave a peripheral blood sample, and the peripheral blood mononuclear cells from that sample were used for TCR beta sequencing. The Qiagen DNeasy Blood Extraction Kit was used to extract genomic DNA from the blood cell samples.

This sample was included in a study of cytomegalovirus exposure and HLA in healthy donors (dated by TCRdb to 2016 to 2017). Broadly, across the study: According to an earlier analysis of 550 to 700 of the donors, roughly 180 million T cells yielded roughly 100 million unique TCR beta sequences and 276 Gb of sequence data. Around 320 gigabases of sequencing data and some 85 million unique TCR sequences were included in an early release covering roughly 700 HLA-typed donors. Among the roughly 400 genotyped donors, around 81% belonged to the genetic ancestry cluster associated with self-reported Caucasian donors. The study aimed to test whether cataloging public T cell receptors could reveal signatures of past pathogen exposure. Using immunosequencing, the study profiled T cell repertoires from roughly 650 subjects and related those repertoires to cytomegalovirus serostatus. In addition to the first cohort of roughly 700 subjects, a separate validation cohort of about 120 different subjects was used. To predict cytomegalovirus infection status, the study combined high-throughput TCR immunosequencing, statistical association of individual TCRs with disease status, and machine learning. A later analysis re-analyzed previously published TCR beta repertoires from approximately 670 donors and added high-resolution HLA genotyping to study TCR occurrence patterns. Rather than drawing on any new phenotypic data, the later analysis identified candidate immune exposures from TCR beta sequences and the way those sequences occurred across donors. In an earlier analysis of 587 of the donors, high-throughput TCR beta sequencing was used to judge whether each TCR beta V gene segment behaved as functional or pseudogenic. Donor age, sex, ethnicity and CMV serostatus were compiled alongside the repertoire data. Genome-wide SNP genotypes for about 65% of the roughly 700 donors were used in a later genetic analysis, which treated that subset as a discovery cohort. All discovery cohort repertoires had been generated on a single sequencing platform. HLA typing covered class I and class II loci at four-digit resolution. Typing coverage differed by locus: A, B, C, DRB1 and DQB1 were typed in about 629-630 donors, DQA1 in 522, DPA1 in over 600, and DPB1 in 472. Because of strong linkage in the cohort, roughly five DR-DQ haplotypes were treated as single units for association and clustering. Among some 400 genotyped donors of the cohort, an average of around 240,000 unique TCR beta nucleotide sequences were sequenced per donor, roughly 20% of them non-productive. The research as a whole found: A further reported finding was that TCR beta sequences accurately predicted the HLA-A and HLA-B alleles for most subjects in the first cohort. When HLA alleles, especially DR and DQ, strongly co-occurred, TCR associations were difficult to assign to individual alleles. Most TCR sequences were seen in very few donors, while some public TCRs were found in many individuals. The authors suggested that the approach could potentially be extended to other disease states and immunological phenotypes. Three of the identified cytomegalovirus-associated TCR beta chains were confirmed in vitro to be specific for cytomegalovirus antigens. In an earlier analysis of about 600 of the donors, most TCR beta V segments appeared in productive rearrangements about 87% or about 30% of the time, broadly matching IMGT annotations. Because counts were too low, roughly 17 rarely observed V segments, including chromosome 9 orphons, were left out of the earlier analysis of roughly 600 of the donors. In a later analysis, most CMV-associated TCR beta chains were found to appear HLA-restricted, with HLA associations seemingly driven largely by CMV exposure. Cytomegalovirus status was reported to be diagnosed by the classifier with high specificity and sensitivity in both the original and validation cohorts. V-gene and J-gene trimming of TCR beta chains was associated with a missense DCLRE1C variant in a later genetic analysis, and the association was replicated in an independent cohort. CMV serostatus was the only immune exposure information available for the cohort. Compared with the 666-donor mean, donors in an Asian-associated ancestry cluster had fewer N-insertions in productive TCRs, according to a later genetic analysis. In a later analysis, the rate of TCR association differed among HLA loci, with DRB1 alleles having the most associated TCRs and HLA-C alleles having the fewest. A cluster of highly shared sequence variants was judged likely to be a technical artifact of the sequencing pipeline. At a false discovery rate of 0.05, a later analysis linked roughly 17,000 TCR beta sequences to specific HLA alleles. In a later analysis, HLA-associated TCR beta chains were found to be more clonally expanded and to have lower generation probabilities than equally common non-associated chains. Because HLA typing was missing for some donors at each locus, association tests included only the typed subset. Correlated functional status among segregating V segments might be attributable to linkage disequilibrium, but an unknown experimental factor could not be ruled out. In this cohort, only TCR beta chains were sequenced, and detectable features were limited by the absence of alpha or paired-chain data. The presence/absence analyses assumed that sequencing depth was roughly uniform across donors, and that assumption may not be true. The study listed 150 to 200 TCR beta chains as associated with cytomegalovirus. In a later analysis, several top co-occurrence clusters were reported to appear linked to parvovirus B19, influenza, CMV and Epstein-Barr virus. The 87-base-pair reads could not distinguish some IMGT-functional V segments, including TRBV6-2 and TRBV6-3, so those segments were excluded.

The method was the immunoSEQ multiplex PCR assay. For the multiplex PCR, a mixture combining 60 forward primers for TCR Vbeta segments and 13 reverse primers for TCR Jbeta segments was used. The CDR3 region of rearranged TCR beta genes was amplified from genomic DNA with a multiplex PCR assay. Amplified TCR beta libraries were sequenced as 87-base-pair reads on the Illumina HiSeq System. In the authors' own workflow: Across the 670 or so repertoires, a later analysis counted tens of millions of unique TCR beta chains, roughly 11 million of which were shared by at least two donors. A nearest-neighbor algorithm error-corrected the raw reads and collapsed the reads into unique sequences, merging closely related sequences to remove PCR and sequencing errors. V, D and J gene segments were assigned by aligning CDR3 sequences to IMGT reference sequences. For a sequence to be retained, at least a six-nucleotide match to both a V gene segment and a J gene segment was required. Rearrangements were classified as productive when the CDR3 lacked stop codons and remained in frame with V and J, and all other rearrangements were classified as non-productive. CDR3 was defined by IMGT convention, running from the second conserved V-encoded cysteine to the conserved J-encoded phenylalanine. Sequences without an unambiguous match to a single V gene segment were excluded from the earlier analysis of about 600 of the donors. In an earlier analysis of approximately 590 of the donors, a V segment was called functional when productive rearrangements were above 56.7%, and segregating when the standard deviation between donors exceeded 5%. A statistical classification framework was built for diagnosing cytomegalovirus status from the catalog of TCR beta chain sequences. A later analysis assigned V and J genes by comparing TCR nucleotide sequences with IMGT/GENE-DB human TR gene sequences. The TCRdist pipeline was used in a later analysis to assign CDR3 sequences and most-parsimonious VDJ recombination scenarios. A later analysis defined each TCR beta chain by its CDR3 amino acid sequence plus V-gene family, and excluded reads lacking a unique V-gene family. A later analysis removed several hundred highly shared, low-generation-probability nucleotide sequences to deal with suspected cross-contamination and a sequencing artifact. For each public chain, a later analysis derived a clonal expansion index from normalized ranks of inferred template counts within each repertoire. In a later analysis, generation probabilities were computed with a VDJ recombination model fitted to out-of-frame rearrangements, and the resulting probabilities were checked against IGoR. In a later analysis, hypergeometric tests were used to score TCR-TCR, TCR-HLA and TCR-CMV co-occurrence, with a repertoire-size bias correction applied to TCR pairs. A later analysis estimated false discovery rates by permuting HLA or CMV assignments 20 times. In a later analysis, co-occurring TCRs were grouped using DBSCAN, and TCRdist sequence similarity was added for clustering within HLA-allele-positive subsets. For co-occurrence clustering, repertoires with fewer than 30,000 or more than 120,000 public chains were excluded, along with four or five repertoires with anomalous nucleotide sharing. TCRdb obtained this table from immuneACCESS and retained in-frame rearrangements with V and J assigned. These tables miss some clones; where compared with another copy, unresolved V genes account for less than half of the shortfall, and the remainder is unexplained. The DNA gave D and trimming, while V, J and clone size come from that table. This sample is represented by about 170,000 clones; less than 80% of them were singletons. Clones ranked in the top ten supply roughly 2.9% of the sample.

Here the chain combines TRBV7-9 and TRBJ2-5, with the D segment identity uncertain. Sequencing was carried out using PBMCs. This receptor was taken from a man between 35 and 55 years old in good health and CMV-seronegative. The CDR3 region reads CASSLAQTGRGQTQYF. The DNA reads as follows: TGTGCCAGCAGCTTAGCTCAGACCGGCCGCGGCCAGACCCAGTACTTC.